Each of the 18 T cell receptor beta chains below was sequenced from the same sample in a study of technical replicates of blood from a handful of donors. The method was immunoSEQ multiplex PCR; TCRdb's version includes in-frame clones alone and lacks a portion of them. This table has approximately 81,000 clones, 80% to 90% appearing once. Source material: PBMCs. These TCRs come from a human donor in good health. Some clones in this sample may be carry-over from other donors' samples.

The chain joins TRBV5-6 to TRBJ2-7; 9 bases line up with TRBD1. This CDR3 is built from 14 residues. The ends lost 4 bases at V and 2 bases at J; junction bases unmatched: 4. In germline, CDR1 is SGHDT, CDR2 YYEEEE. The CDR3 DNA is TGTGCCAGCAGCCCGTGGGACAGGGCCTACGAGCAGTACTTC. This encodes CASSPWDRAYEQYF.

The rearrangement joins TRBV6-5 to TRBJ1-1, with TRBD1 matching over 9 bases. The length of the CDR3 is 13 residues. Germline V gene data show CDR1 as MNHEY and CDR2 as SVGAGI. V gave up 6 bases and J gave up 8 bases; unmatched junction bases: 7. CDR3 protein: CASSAQGAWEAFF. Here the CDR3 DNA reads TGTGCCAGCAGCGCACAGGGGGCATGGGAAGCTTTCTTT.

J is TRBJ1-2 and V is TRBV30; D call uncertain. Per germline, CDR1 GTSNPN and CDR2 SVGIG (reference sequence). Trimming took 4 bases from V and 0 from J, leaving 6 bases between them. The CDR3 covers 12 residues. The CDR3 protein is CAWKGANYGYTF. The CDR3 bases are TGTGCCTGGAAAGGAGCTAACTATGGCTACACCTTC.

This clone was found a few times. The rearrangement joins TRBV20-1 to TRBJ2-7; possibly TRBD1 for D (5 bases). Trimming cost V 5 bases and J 4 bases, with 9 bases left between them. The CDR3 loop spans 11 amino acids. CDR1 DFQATT and CDR2 SNEGSKA come from the germline V gene (reference sequence). CDR3 residues: CSAEDSYEQYF. CDR3 nucleotide sequence: TGCAGTGCTGAAGACAGTTACGAGCAGTACTTC.

The chain employs TRBV4-1 and TRBJ2-3; 7 bases fit TRBD2. The junction had 10 bases not matched to a gene; V was cut back by 4 bases and J by 3 bases. This CDR3 comprises 16 residues. Germline lookup yields CDR1 MGHRA and CDR2 YSYEKL. The CDR3 nucleotides read TGCGCCAGCAGCCTGGGCAGCGGGGCGGGGACAGATACGCAGTATTTT. It codes for CASSLGSGAGTDTQYF.

The chain employs TRBV29-1 and TRBJ1-1; weak D call: TRBD1 (5 bases). The germline V and J ends were trimmed by 4 bases and 2 bases, with 11 bases remaining between them. The CDR3 spans 13 residues. CDR1 and CDR2 from the germline V gene are SQVTM and ANQGSEA. The CDR3 reads CSVGQLLNTEAFF. CDR3 bases: TGCAGCGTTGGACAGCTACTCAACACTGAAGCTTTCTTT.

The V gene is TRBV10-1, the J gene TRBJ1-2; 9 bases map to TRBD1. In germline, CDR1 is WNHNN, CDR2 SYGVQD (reference sequence). The CDR3 extends over 13 amino acids. V shed 5 bases and J 7 bases; nucleotides not matched to a gene: 5. DNA of the CDR3: TGCGCCAGCAGTCTGACAGGGGGTAGTGGCTACACCTTC. Its translation is CASSLTGGSGYTF.

The chain links TRBV7-3 to TRBJ2-5; TRBD1 matches 7 bases. The germline V gene has CDR1 SGHTA and CDR2 FQGTGA. V was pared by 7 bases and J by 5 bases, with 13 bases of the junction left unmatched. The CDR3 is 15 amino acids. CDR3: CASKRSKDRVETQYF. The CDR3 DNA reads TGTGCCAGCAAGAGATCAAAAGACAGGGTGGAGACCCAGTACTTC.

The chain links TRBV4-1 to TRBJ2-3, with D maybe TRBD1 (5 bases). Per the germline V gene, CDR1 is MGHRA and CDR2 is YSYEKL. V was trimmed by 4 bases and J by 0 bases, leaving 14 bases between them. The CDR3 totals 16 residues. CDR3 residues: CASSPTARASTDTQYF. CDR3 sequence (DNA): TGCGCCAGCAGCCCCACTGCCAGGGCAAGCACAGATACGCAGTATTTT.

The rearrangement links TRBV5-4 to TRBJ1-1; TRBD1 might be the D (6 bases). CDR1 is SGHNT and CDR2 is YYREEE in the germline V gene (reference sequence). Trimming took 3 bases from V and 9 from J, leaving 21 bases between them. This CDR3 is built from 15 residues. CDR3 in DNA: TGTGCCAGCAGCTCAACACGGACAGTGGATATTAAAGCTTTCTTT. Translation gives CASSSTRTVDIKAFF.

The rearrangement joins TRBV29-1 to TRBJ1-2, with TRBD1 matching over 8 bases. The V and J ends lost 6 bases and 2 bases, in that order; junction bases with no gene match: 11. The CDR3 extends over 15 amino acids. The V gene's germline CDR1 is SQVTM and CDR2 ANQGSEA. The CDR3 nucleotides read TGCAGCGTAAGAATTGACAGGGGAGGGAACTATGGCTACACCTTC. Protein sequence: CSVRIDRGGNYGYTF.

The rearrangement joins TRBV19 to TRBJ1-4; no reliable D call. Trimming removed 9 bases from V and 8 bases from J, with 19 bases in between. CDR3 length equals 14 residues. Germline CDR1 LNHDA, CDR2 SQIVND (reference sequence). Here the CDR3 reads CASRTGALMEKLFF. Here the CDR3 DNA reads TGTGCCAGCCGAACCGGAGCCCTAATGGAAAAACTGTTTTTT.

The V gene is TRBV30, the J gene TRBJ2-1, with no clear D. The V gene lost 5 bases and the J gene lost 6 bases, with 8 bases spanning the gap. The CDR3 runs to 11 residues. CDR1 GTSNPN and CDR2 SVGIG come from the germline V gene (reference sequence). The DNA of the CDR3 is TGTGCCTGGGGTCCCGGCAATGAGCAGTTCTTC. Translation gives CAWGPGNEQFF.

The CDR3 reads CASSADGGSGNTIYF. In nucleotides, the CDR3 is TGTGCCAGCAGTGCGGACGGAGGCTCTGGAAACACCATATATTTT. V and J are TRBV2 and TRBJ1-3; D not certain. CDR1 SNHLY and CDR2 FYNNEI come from the germline V gene. This CDR3 has 15 amino acids. V was cut by 4 bases and J by 0 bases, with 10 bases left in between.

There are a few counts of this clone. The chain is built from TRBV5-1 and TRBJ2-7; weak D call: TRBD2 (6 bases). This CDR3 contains 14 residues. Trimming shortened V by 4 bases and J by 0 bases, and 11 bases separated the two germline ends. Germline CDR1 and CDR2: SGHRS and YFSETQ. The CDR3 nucleotides are TGCGCCAGCAGCAGCCGGGAGTCCTCCTACGAGCAGTACTTC. It codes for CASSSRESSYEQYF.

The chain is built from TRBV5-1 and TRBJ1-4, with 9 bases identical to TRBD1. Germline lookup yields CDR1 SGHRS and CDR2 YFSETQ. V shed 3 bases and J 8 bases; nucleotides not matched to a gene: 5. This CDR3 region has 14 residues. Here the CDR3 reads CASSWTGAQEKLFF. CDR3 nucleotide sequence: TGCGCCAGCAGCTGGACAGGGGCTCAGGAAAAACTGTTTTTT.

The rearrangement links TRBV18 to TRBJ2-1, with D perhaps TRBD2 (5 bases). The V gene lost 6 bases and the J gene lost 9 bases, with 15 bases spanning the gap. The CDR3 is 13 amino acids. The germline gives CDR1 KGHSH, CDR2 LQKENI. CDR3 sequence reads: CASSRESGSEQFF. CDR3 in DNA: TGTGCCAGCTCCCGGGAATCGGGGTCTGAGCAGTTCTTC.

CDR3 coding DNA: TGCGCCAGCAGTTCCGACAGCACCCAAGAGACCCAGTACTTC. Protein sequence: CASSSDSTQETQYF. The V gene is TRBV5-1, the J gene TRBJ2-5; TRBD1 might be the D (5 bases). The CDR3 contains 14 residues. Trimming removed 5 bases from V and 1 base from J, with 12 bases in between. CDR1 and CDR2 (germline): SGHRS, YFSETQ. The variable domain in full, completed from reference TRBV5-1 and TRBJ2-5, reads KAGVTQTPRYLIKTRGQQVTLSCSPISGHRSVSWYQQTPGQGLQFLFEYFSETQRNKGNFPGRFSGRQFSNSRSEMNVSTLELGDSALYLCASSSDSTQETQYFGPGTRLLVL.